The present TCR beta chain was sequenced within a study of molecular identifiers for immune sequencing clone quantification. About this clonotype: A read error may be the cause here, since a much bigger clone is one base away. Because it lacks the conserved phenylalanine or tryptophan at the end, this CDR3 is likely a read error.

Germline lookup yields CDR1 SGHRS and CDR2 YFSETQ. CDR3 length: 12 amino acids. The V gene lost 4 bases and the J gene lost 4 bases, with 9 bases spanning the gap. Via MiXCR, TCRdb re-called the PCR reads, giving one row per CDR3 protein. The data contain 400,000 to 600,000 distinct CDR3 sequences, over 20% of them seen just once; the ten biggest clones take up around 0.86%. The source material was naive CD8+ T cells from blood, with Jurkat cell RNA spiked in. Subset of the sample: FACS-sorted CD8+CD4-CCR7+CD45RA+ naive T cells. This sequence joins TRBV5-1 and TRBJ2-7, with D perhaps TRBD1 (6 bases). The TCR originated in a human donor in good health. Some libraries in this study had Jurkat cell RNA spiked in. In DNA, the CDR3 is TGCGCCAGCAGCATAGGGGGTTACGAGCAGTACCTC. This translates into CASSIGGYEQYL.